A single sample gave rise to the 24 T cell receptor beta chains below, sequenced in a study of somatic mutations in cytotoxic T cells in rheumatoid arthritis (dated by TCRdb to 2017 to 2019). Library generation was performed with the immunoSEQ multiplex PCR assay. TCRdb re-hosts the immuneACCESS table, in-frame sequences only. Its copies lack some clones; in the studies checked, an unresolved V gene accounts for under half of them, and the cause for the rest is not known. The sample profile shows about 5,000 clones; about 72% of them were found once. Roughly 30% of the sample is taken by the ten largest. Sequencing was carried out using CD8+ T cells sorted from blood. The receptors were gathered from an adult with rheumatoid arthritis.

The gene calls are TRBV7-2 and TRBJ2-1; 11 nucleotides agree with TRBD2. Germline CDR1 reads SGHTA; CDR2 reads FQGNSA. This CDR3 is built from 15 residues. V lost 5 bases, J lost 2 bases, and 2 bases stayed unmatched. CDR3 protein: CASSRTSGPYNEQFF. The CDR3 DNA sequence: TGTGCCAGCAGCCGGACTAGCGGGCCCTACAATGAGCAGTTCTTC.

This chain joins TRBV12-5 and TRBJ1-5, with no clear D. V was trimmed by 4 bases and J by 5 bases, leaving 12 bases between them. CDR1 is LGHNT, CDR2 FRNRAP, per germline. The CDR3 runs to 14 residues. As DNA, the CDR3 is TGTGCTAGTGGTTGGGCCGGAGTCCATCAGCCCCAGCATTTT. Protein product: CASGWAGVHQPQHF.

The J gene is TRBJ2-7, the V gene TRBV27, with 8 positions matching TRBD1. Germline-derived CDR1 and CDR2 are MNHEY and SMNVEV (reference sequence). V lost 2 bases, J lost 7 bases, and 10 bases stayed unmatched. This CDR3 comprises 15 residues. The CDR3 spells CASSLRAGGQWEQYF. DNA of the CDR3: TGTGCCAGCAGTTTAAGGGCAGGGGGCCAGTGGGAGCAGTACTTC.

This chain uses TRBV4-2 with TRBJ2-7; D may be TRBD1 (5 bases). Trimming took off 4 bases at V and 6 bases at J, with 13 bases between the two ends. CDR3 length: 13 amino acids. Germline CDR1 reads LGHNA; CDR2 reads YNFKEQ. The CDR3 coding sequence is TGTGCCAGCAGCCTAGTAGGGGATCGCGAGCAGTACTTC. This translates into CASSLVGDREQYF.

This clone was detected a few times. The gene calls are TRBV2 and TRBJ2-7, with no clear D. CDR1 SNHLY and CDR2 FYNNEI come from the germline V gene. There are 11 residues in the CDR3. Deletions cut 3 bases from V and 3 bases from J, with 3 bases between. CDR3 loop: CASSDSYEQYF. CDR3 DNA: TGTGCCAGCAGTGACAGCTACGAGCAGTACTTC.

The chain combines TRBV5-4 with TRBJ2-7, with a tentative D call TRBD1 (5 bases). This CDR3 spans 12 amino acids. CDR1 is SGHNT, CDR2 YYREEE, per germline (reference sequence). Trimming took 4 bases from V and 4 from J, leaving 9 bases between them. CDR3 bases: TGTGCCAGCAGCGAGGACAAATACGAGCAGTACTTC. Its protein product is CASSEDKYEQYF.

The chain uses TRBV5-6 and TRBJ2-7; D perhaps matches TRBD1 (7 bases). V gave up 3 bases and J gave up 5 bases, with 21 bases separating them. The CDR3 length is 16 residues. Germline loops: CDR1 SGHDT, CDR2 YYEEEE. Here the CDR3 DNA reads TGTGCCAGCAGCTATGGGGGGTTGGGCAGGGGGAACGAGCAGTACTTC. It yields the protein CASSYGGLGRGNEQYF.

The chain is built from TRBV29-1 and TRBJ2-1, with no clear D. Trimming removed 4 bases at V and 7 bases at J, with 5 bases between. In germline, CDR1 is SQVTM, CDR2 ANQGSEA. CDR3 length: 10 residues. CDR3 protein: CSVVGNEQFF. The CDR3 nucleotides read TGCAGCGTTGTCGGAAATGAGCAGTTCTTC.

V and J are TRBV4-3 and TRBJ2-6; D is unresolved. CDR3 size: 16 residues. The germline V and J ends were trimmed by 0 bases and 1 base, with 7 bases remaining between them. Germline CDR1 LGHNA, CDR2 YSLEER. CDR3 sequence: CASSQDYGSGANVLTF. CDR3 DNA: TGCGCCAGCAGCCAAGATTACGGTTCTGGGGCCAACGTCCTGACTTTC.

This clone appeared a few times. The CDR3 ends on some other residue instead of the conserved phenylalanine or tryptophan, so this is likely a read error. Because the CDR3's place on the DNA is in doubt, the DNA is left out and the CDR3 is given as listed by TCRdb. The genes are TRBV6-6 and TRBJ1-1. In germline, CDR1 is MNHNY, CDR2 SVGAGI (reference sequence). The CDR3 has 10 amino acids, counting both end residues. CDR3 sequence: CASSYRSRAR.

This rearrangement joins TRBV2 to TRBJ1-2; D is undetermined. Trimming removed 1 base from V and 1 base from J, with 7 bases in between. There are 14 residues in the CDR3. Germline V gene lookup returns CDR1 SNHLY and CDR2 FYNNEI. CDR3 DNA sequence: TGTGCCAGCAGTGAAGTTCGGGATAACTATGGCTACACCTTC. It is translated as CASSEVRDNYGYTF. The variable domain in full, completed from reference TRBV2 and TRBJ1-2, reads EPEVTQTPSHQVTQMGQEVILRCVPISNHLYFYWYRQILGQKVEFLVSFYNNEISEKSEIFDDQFSVERPDGSNFTLKIRSTKLEDSAMYFCASSEVRDNYGYTFGSGTRLTVV.

V gene TRBV6-1 combines with J gene TRBJ2-7; D is perhaps TRBD1 or TRBD2 (5 bases each). Germline V gene lookup returns CDR1 MNHNS and CDR2 SASEGT. This CDR3 comprises 15 residues. The ends were cut back, 2 bases at V and 5 bases at J, with 16 bases in the middle. The CDR3 DNA is TGTGCCAGCAGTGAACCGGGACGCCGTCGGGACGAGCAGTACTTC. Protein sequence: CASSEPGRRRDEQYF.

The chain has TRBV6-1 and TRBJ1-6; D unresolved. Trimming removed 1 base from V and 6 bases from J, with 7 bases in between. The length of the CDR3 is 14 residues. Germline-derived CDR1 and CDR2 are MNHNS and SASEGT. CDR3 amino acids: CASSEGGVNSPLHF. The CDR3 bases are TGTGCCAGCAGTGAAGGCGGGGTTAATTCACCCCTCCACTTT.

The gene calls are TRBV19 and TRBJ2-7, with D unresolved. V lost 5 bases and J lost 1, with 18 bases in between. The CDR3 sequence is 16 residues long. Germline CDR1 LNHDA, CDR2 SQIVND (reference sequence). CDR3 DNA: TGTGCCAGTAGTCCCGCAACCCGATCCTTTTCCTACGAGCAGTACTTC. It codes for CASSPATRSFSYEQYF.

This chain uses TRBV28 with TRBJ1-1; 12 nucleotides align to TRBD1. Germline loops: CDR1 MDHEN, CDR2 SYDVKM. The ends lost 0 bases at V and 8 bases at J; junction bases unmatched: 4. CDR3 length: 15 amino acids. The CDR3 reads CASSLWLGQGAEAFF. The CDR3 DNA reads as TGTGCCAGCAGTTTATGGTTGGGACAGGGGGCCGAAGCTTTCTTT. The full variable domain, with the rest looked up from reference TRBV28 and TRBJ1-1, is DVKVTQSSRYLVKRTGEKVFLECVQDMDHENMFWYRQDPGLGLRLIYFSYDVKMKEKGDIPEGYSVSREKKERFSLILESASTNQTSMYLCASSLWLGQGAEAFFGQGTRLTVV.

The chain combines TRBV6-5 with TRBJ2-3, with 7 bases fitting TRBD1. The CDR3 sequence is 14 residues long. J lost 2 bases, V lost 7 bases, and 6 bases had no gene match. Germline V CDR1 and CDR2: MNHEY, SVGAGI. The CDR3 DNA reads as TGTGCCAGCACCAAGGGGGCTATCACAGATACGCAGTATTTT. It encodes CASTKGAITDTQYF.

This clone was observed once. This sequence joins TRBV4-1 and TRBJ1-5; D uncertain. CDR1 MGHRA and CDR2 YSYEKL come from the germline V gene. The CDR3 consists of 16 residues. V gave up 0 bases and J gave up 4 bases, with 13 bases separating them. CDR3 loop: CASSQDEGYRNQPQHF. The CDR3 DNA is TGCGCCAGCAGCCAAGATGAAGGGTATCGAAATCAGCCCCAGCATTTT.

The chain uses TRBV15 and TRBJ2-1; D might be TRBD2 (6 bases). This CDR3 is built from 13 residues. CDR1 and CDR2 (germline): LNHNV, YYDKDF (reference sequence). V was clipped by 1 base and J by 6 bases, with 7 bases between them. CDR3 nucleotides: TGTGCCACCAGCAGAGGGAGGGTCAATGAGCAGTTCTTC. Protein product: CATSRGRVNEQFF.

This chain joins TRBV19 and TRBJ1-2; 8 positions match TRBD1. Germline V CDR1 and CDR2: LNHDA, SQIVND (reference sequence). The CDR3 extends over 18 amino acids. The ends lost 3 bases at V and 3 bases at J; junction bases unmatched: 15. For the CDR3, the DNA is TGTGCCAGTAGTATCCCTTGGACAGGGCTGACTTGGGACTATGGCTACACCTTC. Protein: CASSIPWTGLTWDYGYTF.

V usage is TRBV2 and J usage is TRBJ2-3, with TRBD1 identical over 7 bases. The CDR3 spans 17 residues. With V trimmed by 0 bases and J by 1 base, 7 bases remained unmatched. Germline V gene sequence: CDR1 SNHLY, CDR2 FYNNEI. CDR3 nucleotides: TGTGCCAGCAGTGAAGCTAGGACAGGAGTAGGCACAGATACGCAGTATTTT. Translating gives CASSEARTGVGTDTQYF.

The V call is TRBV7-9, the J call TRBJ1-1, with D perhaps matching TRBD1 (5 bases). Germline assignment: CDR1 SEHNR and CDR2 FQNEAQ (reference sequence). V was trimmed by 1 base and J by 1 base, leaving 19 bases between them. The CDR3 extends over 18 amino acids. In DNA form, the CDR3 reads TGTGCCAGCAGCTTAGTTGTGGCAGGGCCCTTTGCGAACACTGAAGCTTTCTTT. Its protein is CASSLVVAGPFANTEAFF.

This chain uses TRBV19 with TRBJ1-5; D gene ambiguous. The CDR3 has 14 amino acids. The V gene lost 0 bases and the J gene lost 6 bases, with 9 bases spanning the gap. Germline V lookup: CDR1 LNHDA, CDR2 SQIVND (reference sequence). CDR3 residues: CASSIDAESQPQHF. DNA for the CDR3: TGTGCCAGTAGTATAGATGCAGAGAGTCAGCCCCAGCATTTT.

This CDR3 reads CASSPYATQGADTQYF. CDR3 bases: TGTGCCAGCAGCCCCTACGCCACGCAAGGGGCAGATACGCAGTATTTT. The chain recombines TRBV7-3 with TRBJ2-3; D is possibly TRBD1 (5 bases). Germline CDR1 SGHTA, CDR2 FQGTGA. CDR3 length: 16 amino acids. With 5 bases removed from V and 4 bases from J, the gap between germline ends came to 19 bases. Supplemented by reference TRBV7-3 and TRBJ2-3, the full variable domain reads GAGVSQTPSNKVTEKGKYVELRCDPISGHTALYWYRQSLGQGPEFLIYFQGTGAADDSGLPNDRFFAVRPEGSVSTLKIQRTERGDSAVYLCASSPYATQGADTQYFGPGTRLTVL.

The V and J genes are TRBV10-2 and TRBJ2-3, with 9 positions matching TRBD2. The ends lost 4 bases at V and 6 bases at J; junction bases unmatched: 11. This CDR3 has 16 amino acids. Germline CDR1 and CDR2: WSHSY and SAAADI. As DNA, the CDR3 is TGCGCCAGCAGTGTCGCGGGGGGGCCATTTTTGGATACGCAGTATTTT. Its translation is CASSVAGGPFLDTQYF.